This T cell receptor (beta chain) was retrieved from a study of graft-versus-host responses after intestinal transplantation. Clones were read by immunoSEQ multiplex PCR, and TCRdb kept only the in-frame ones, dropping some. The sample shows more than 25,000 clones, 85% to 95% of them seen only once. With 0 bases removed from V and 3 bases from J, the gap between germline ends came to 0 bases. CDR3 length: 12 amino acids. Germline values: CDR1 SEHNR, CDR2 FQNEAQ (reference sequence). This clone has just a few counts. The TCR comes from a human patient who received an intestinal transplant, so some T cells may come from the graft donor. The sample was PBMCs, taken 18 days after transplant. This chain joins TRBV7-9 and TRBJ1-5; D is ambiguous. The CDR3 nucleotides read TGTGCCAGCAGCTTAGCCAATCAGCCCCAGCATTTT. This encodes CASSLANQPQHF.